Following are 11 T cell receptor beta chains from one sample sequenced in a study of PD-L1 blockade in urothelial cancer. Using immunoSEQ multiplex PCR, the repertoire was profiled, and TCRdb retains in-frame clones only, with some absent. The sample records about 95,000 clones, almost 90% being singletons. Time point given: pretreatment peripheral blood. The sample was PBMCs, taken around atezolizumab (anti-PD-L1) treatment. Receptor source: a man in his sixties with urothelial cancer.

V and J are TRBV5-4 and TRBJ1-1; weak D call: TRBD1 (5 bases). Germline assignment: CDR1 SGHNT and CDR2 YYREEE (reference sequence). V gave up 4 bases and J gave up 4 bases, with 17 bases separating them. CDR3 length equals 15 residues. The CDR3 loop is CASSGGGLGVTEAFF. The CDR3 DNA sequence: TGTGCCAGCAGCGGGGGGGGGTTGGGTGTCACTGAAGCTTTCTTT.

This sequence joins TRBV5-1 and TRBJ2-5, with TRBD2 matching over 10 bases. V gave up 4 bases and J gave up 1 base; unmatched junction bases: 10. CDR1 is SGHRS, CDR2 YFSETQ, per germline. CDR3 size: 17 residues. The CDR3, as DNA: TGCGCCAGCAGCCCGCACCTCTCTAGCGGGGGCCAAGAGACCCAGTACTTC. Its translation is CASSPHLSSGGQETQYF.

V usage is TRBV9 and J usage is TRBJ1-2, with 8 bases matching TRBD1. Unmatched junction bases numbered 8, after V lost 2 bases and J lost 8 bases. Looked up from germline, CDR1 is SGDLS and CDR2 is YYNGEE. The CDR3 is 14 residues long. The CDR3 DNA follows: TGTGCCAGCAGCGTCGCTGGACAGGGTGAAGGCTACACCTTC. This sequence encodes CASSVAGQGEGYTF.

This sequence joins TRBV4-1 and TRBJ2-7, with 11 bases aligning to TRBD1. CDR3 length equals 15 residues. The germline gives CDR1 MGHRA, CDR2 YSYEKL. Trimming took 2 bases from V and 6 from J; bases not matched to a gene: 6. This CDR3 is CASSQMDRGLGEQYF. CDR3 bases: TGCGCCAGCAGCCAAATGGACAGGGGGCTGGGCGAGCAGTACTTC.

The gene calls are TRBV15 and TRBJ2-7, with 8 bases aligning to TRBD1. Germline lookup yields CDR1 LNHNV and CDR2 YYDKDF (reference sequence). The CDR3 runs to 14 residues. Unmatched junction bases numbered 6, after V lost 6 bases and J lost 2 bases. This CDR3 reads CATRPRTGTYEQYF. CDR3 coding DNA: TGTGCCACCAGACCCAGGACAGGGACCTACGAGCAGTACTTC.

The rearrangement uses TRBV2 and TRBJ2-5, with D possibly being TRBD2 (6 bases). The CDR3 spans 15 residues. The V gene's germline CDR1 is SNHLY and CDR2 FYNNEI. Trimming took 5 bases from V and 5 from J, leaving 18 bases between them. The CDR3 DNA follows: TGTGCCAGCAGTTCCGGGACTCCGGGTGTGGAGACCCAGTACTTC. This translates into CASSSGTPGVETQYF.

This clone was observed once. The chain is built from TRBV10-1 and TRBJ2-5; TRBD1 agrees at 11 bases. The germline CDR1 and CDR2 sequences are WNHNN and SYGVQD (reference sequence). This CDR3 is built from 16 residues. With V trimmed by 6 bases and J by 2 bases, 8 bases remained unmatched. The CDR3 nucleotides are TGCGCCAGCAGATTACCGGGACAGGGGGAACAAGAGACCCAGTACTTC. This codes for CASRLPGQGEQETQYF.

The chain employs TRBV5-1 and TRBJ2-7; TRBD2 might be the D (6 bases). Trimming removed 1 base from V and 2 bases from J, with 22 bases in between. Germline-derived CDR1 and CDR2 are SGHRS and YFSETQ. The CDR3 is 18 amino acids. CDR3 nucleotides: TGCGCCAGCAGCTTGAGGGCGGGAACATCACGTAGAACCTACGAGCAGTACTTC. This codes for CASSLRAGTSRRTYEQYF.

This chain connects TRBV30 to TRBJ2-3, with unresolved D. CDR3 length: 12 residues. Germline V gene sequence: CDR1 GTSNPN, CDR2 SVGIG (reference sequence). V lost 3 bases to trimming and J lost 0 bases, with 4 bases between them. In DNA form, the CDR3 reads TGTGCCTGGAGCGGGAGCACAGATACGCAGTATTTT. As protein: CAWSGSTDTQYF.

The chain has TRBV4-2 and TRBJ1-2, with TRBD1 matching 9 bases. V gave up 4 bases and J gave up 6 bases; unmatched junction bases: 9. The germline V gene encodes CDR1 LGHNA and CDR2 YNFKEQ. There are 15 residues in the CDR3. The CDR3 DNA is TGTGCCAGCAGCCCAGTTAAACAGGGGGCCGATGGCTACACCTTC. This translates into CASSPVKQGADGYTF.

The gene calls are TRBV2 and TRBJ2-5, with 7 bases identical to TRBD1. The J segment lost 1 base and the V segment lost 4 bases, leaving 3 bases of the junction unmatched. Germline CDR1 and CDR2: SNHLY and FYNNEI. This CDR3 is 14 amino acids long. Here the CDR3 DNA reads TGTGCCAGCAGTGTGGGACAGATCCAAGAGACCCAGTACTTC. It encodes CASSVGQIQETQYF.